This T cell receptor beta chain was sequenced for a study of blood T cell repertoires in COVID-19. Study information: Acute and convalescent COVID-19 samples came from the United States, Italy and Spain. Sample material is recorded as cDNA or gDNA derived from T cells, B-cell-depleted T cells, or PBMCs.

V was trimmed by 2 bases and J by 4 bases, leaving 11 bases between them. Germline values: CDR1 MNHEY, CDR2 SVGAGI. The CDR3 length is 15 residues. In the original analysis: Amplification of reference gene primers provided the estimated nucleated cell counts. Assay: immunoSEQ multiplex PCR; the TCRdb copy retains only in-frame clones and omits some. V and J calls and clone size come straight from that table; D and trimming were deduced from the DNA. This table has roughly 100,000 clones, roughly 76% appearing once. The sequence was collected from a woman between 70 and 85 years old with acute or convalescent COVID-19. The chain couples TRBV6-5 to TRBJ1-4; weak D call: TRBD1 (6 bases). Sequencing used peripheral blood. CDR3 protein: CASSYRTDSNEKLFF. The CDR3 bases are TGTGCCAGCAGTTACAGGACAGATAGTAATGAAAAACTGTTTTTT.